The TCR beta chain under discussion was sequenced for a study of shared clonotypes between healthy human individuals. For the study at large: Each donor's CD4 naive and CD4 memory cells filled three plates apiece, CD8 naive two, and CD8 memory one.

V was clipped by 2 bases and J by 1 base, with 12 bases between them. The CDR3 spans 15 residues. Germline CDR1 and CDR2: MDHEN and SYDVKM. Sequencing used immunoSEQ multiplex PCR; TCRdb keeps in-frame clones, though not all of them. The sample yields about 680,000 clones, less than 80% seen once. All of the donors resided in Nashville, Tennessee, and each was a Caucasian adult. Splitting the CD4+ cells yielded a CD45RA+ naive subset and a CD45RA-negative memory subset. The sequenced sample was memory CD4+ T cells sorted from blood. Subset specified: CD45RA-negative fraction. The sequence derives from a woman aged 25 to 39 in good health. The V and J genes are TRBV28 and TRBJ2-7, with a weak D call TRBD1 (5 bases). The CDR3 region is CASSLPSRDSYEQYF. In DNA, the CDR3 is TGTGCCAGCAGTTTACCCAGCAGGGATTCCTACGAGCAGTACTTC.